Presented here are 24 T cell receptor beta chains from one specimen sequenced in a study of glioma-infiltrating T cells. Using RNA template, CDR3s of TCR alpha and beta were amplified with iRepertoire arm-PCR. Via MiXCR, TCRdb re-called the multiplex PCR reads, giving one row per CDR3 protein. This sample has around 350,000 distinct CDR3 sequences, with around 38% found just once. The sample taken for sequencing was glioma tissue, nonneoplastic brain tissue, or PBMCs (not recorded which). The receptors originated from a human donor with low-grade glioma or glioblastoma, undergoing nonglioma brain surgery, or in good health (not recorded which).

This chain links TRBV4-1 with TRBJ1-5; tentatively, D is TRBD1 (5 bases). CDR1 MGHRA and CDR2 YSYEKL come from the germline V gene. CDR3 size: 14 residues. V was cut by 2 bases and J by 5 bases, with 10 bases left in between. CDR3 DNA sequence: TGCGCCAGCAGCCAAAAGGAGGGGTATCAGCCCCAGCATTTT. It specifies CASSQKEGYQPQHF.

This chain uses TRBV28 with TRBJ2-5; no reliable D call. Germline V lookup: CDR1 MDHEN, CDR2 SYDVKM. The CDR3 totals 12 residues. The germline V and J ends were trimmed by 3 bases and 5 bases, with 7 bases remaining between them. CDR3 nucleotide sequence: TGTGCCAGCAGTTTCGGGCGGGAGACCCAGTACTTC. This translates into CASSFGRETQYF.

This clonotype was detected a few times. The V and J genes are TRBV20-1 and TRBJ2-1; D is possibly TRBD1 or TRBD2 (5 bases each). Germline CDR1 DFQATT, CDR2 SNEGSKA (reference sequence). This CDR3 spans 15 amino acids. Trimming took off 3 bases at V and 4 bases at J, with 16 bases between the two ends. The CDR3 sequence: CSARGPGRRYNEQFF. The DNA of the CDR3 is TGCAGTGCTAGGGGACCTGGGCGGAGATACAATGAGCAGTTCTTC.

Turning to this clonotype: A clone one base away is much larger, so this may be a read error. The chain links TRBV28 to TRBJ2-1; D possibly corresponds to TRBD2 (6 bases). This CDR3 is built from 15 residues. The germline CDR1 and CDR2 sequences are MDHEN and SYDVKM. V lost 8 bases and J 1 base, leaving 15 bases between the germline ends. The CDR3 DNA reads TGTGCCAGCGGAGGGGCCGCGTTATCCTACAATGAGCAGTTCTTC. Its translation: CASGGAALSYNEQFF.

The rearrangement links TRBV6-2 or TRBV6-3 to TRBJ2-7; 8 bases align to TRBD2. J was trimmed by 0 bases and V by 4 bases; bases with no gene match: 5. There are 15 residues in the CDR3. CDR1 is MNHEY and CDR2 is SVGEGT in the germline V gene. In nucleotides, the CDR3 is TGTGCCAGCAGTTGGATAAGCGGGAGCTCCTACGAGCAGTACTTC. It is translated as CASSWISGSSYEQYF.

This chain uses TRBV28 with TRBJ1-5, with 9 bases that match TRBD1. Germline V gene lookup returns CDR1 MDHEN and CDR2 SYDVKM. J was trimmed by 6 bases and V by 4 bases; bases with no gene match: 7. The CDR3 covers 15 residues. CDR3 DNA sequence: TGTGCCAGCAGTTCGTCCGGGACAGGGAGTCAGCCCCAGCATTTT. Protein: CASSSSGTGSQPQHF.

The chain couples TRBV7-2 to TRBJ2-7; D possibly corresponds to TRBD1 (5 bases). CDR3 size: 15 residues. Germline V CDR1 and CDR2: SGHTA, FQGNSA. The V and J ends lost 5 bases and 2 bases respectively, with 16 bases between them. The CDR3 sequence is CASSHSPQDAYEQYF. The CDR3 nucleotides are TGTGCCAGCAGCCACTCCCCACAGGATGCCTACGAGCAGTACTTC.

Details on this clonotype: This may be a read error, as it is one base from a much larger clone. The rearrangement links TRBV7-6 to TRBJ2-3; a weak D match, TRBD2 (5 bases). Germline CDR1 and CDR2: SGHVS and FNYEAQ. V lost 1 base and J lost 2, with 13 bases in between. This CDR3 is 16 amino acids long. CDR3 amino acids: CASSLVAQRITDTQYF. The CDR3 coding sequence is TGTGCCAGCAGCTTAGTGGCCCAGCGGATCACAGATACGCAGTATTTT. Drawing the rest from reference TRBV7-6 and TRBJ2-3, the complete variable domain is GAGVSQSPRYKVTKRGQDVALRCDPISGHVSLYWYRQALGQGPEFLTYFNYEAQQDKSGLPNDRFSAERPEGSISTLTIQRTEQRDSAMYRCASSLVAQRITDTQYFGPGTRLTVL.

With regard to this clonotype: Its ends do not fully match the called genes, so a read error is possible. DNA of the CDR3: TGCGCCAGCAGCTCACAGGGGGCGGGAGGCACTGAAGCTTTCTTT. Translating it yields CASSSQGAGGTEAFF. J is TRBJ1-1 and V is TRBV7-9, with 9 bases matching TRBD1. CDR1 is SEHNR and CDR2 is FQNEAQ in the germline V gene (reference sequence). The CDR3 is made up of 15 amino acids. Full variable domain (outside the CDR3, taken from reference TRBV7-9 and TRBJ1-1): DTGVSQNPRHKITKRGQNVTFRCDPISEHNRLYWYRQTLGQGPEFLTYFQNEAQLEKSRLLSDRFSAERPKGSFSTLEIQRTEQGDSAMYLCASSSQGAGGTEAFFGQGTRLTVV.

Comments on this clonotype: A junction end diverges from the germline sequence, so it may reflect a read error. V is TRBV20-1 and J is TRBJ2-1; D ambiguous. The V gene's germline CDR1 is DFQATT and CDR2 SNEGSKA (reference sequence). The length of the CDR3 is 19 residues. CDR3 nucleotide sequence: TGCTGTGCTAGAGATGTAAAAGGCTTAATACTTGGGGCCTACAATGAGCAGTTCTTC. It codes for CCARDVKGLILGAYNEQFF.

Concerning this clonotype itself: It may be a read error: a sequence one base away is much more abundant. V usage is TRBV6-1 and J usage is TRBJ2-1; a possible D gene is TRBD2 (5 bases). This CDR3 comprises 14 residues. Germline V gene data show CDR1 as MNHNS and CDR2 as SASEGT. The chain's CDR3 is CSSSLGLLADEQFF. The CDR3 DNA reads as TGTTCCAGCAGTTTAGGGCTTCTAGCCGATGAGCAGTTCTTC.

The chain links TRBV12-3 or TRBV12-4 to TRBJ2-1; 9 nucleotides agree with TRBD2. The CDR3 runs to 14 residues. J lost 8 bases, V lost 3 bases, and 5 bases had no gene match. The CDR3 DNA reads TGTGCCAGCAGTTTGAGTAGCGGGAGCGATGAGCAGTTCTTC. It translates to CASSLSSGSDEQFF.

In the case of this clonotype: The junction departs from the called germline gene at one end, perhaps through a read error. The chain recombines TRBV20-1 with TRBJ2-2; 7 bases agree with TRBD2. In germline, CDR1 is DFQATT, CDR2 SNEGSKA (reference sequence). This CDR3 spans 14 amino acids. The CDR3 sequence is CSALGGGGTGELLF. DNA for the CDR3: TGCAGTGCTCTGGGGGGGGGAGGCACCGGGGAGCTGCTTTTT.

With respect to this clonotype: This clone may be a read error of a much larger clone one base away. This sequence joins TRBV20-1 and TRBJ1-5; TRBD1 matches at 10 bases. This CDR3 contains 13 residues. Germline V gene data show CDR1 as DFQATT and CDR2 as SNEGSKA (reference sequence). The ends lost 4 bases at V and 8 bases at J; junction bases unmatched: 5. The CDR3 here is CSATGQGNKPQHF. The CDR3 nucleotides read TGCAGTGCTACGGGACAGGGGAATAAGCCCCAGCATTTT.

This clonotype was counted at least ten times. The chain couples TRBV12-3 or TRBV12-4 to TRBJ2-7; TRBD2 matches 8 bases. V lost 3 bases, J lost 0 bases, and 1 base stayed unmatched. The CDR3 has 14 amino acids. CDR3 nucleotides: TGTGCCAGCAGTTTGGGGACTAGCTCCTACGAGCAGTACTTC. This encodes CASSLGTSSYEQYF.

This clonotype was counted only a few times. As DNA, the CDR3 is TGCAGTGCTAGAGACAGCGGAGGACGATTCTACGAGCAGTACTTC. Translation gives CSARDSGGRFYEQYF. V is TRBV20-1 and J is TRBJ2-7, with D perhaps TRBD2 (5 bases). The CDR3 consists of 15 residues. Trimming removed 0 bases from V and 3 bases from J, with 15 bases in between. Germline lookup yields CDR1 DFQATT and CDR2 SNEGSKA (reference sequence).

This clonotype was detected only a few times. The J gene is TRBJ1-5, the V gene TRBV4-3; D may be TRBD1 (6 bases). This CDR3 is 15 amino acids long. Germline V gene sequence: CDR1 LGHNA, CDR2 YSLEER. Trimming took off 0 bases at V and 5 bases at J, with 11 bases between the two ends. CDR3 loop: CASSQDWQGHQPQHF. The CDR3 DNA follows: TGCGCCAGCAGCCAAGATTGGCAGGGGCATCAGCCCCAGCATTTT.

The chain employs TRBV19 and TRBJ2-7, with D unresolved. There are 12 residues in the CDR3. The V end was cut by 6 bases, the J end by 6 bases, with 12 bases between. Germline CDR1 and CDR2: LNHDA and SQIVND (reference sequence). The DNA for the CDR3 is TGTGCCAGTAGACAACTGGGATCCGAGCAGTACTTC. Encoded protein: CASRQLGSEQYF.

This clonotype has ten or more counts. The DNA for the CDR3 is TGTGCCAGCACCCTTGGGGGGACAGGGTCCTACGAGCAGTACTTC. This translates into CASTLGGTGSYEQYF. The chain joins TRBV6-2 or TRBV6-3 to TRBJ2-7; 9 bases map to TRBD1. In germline, CDR1 is MNHEY, CDR2 SVGEGT. The junction had 8 bases not matched to a gene; V was cut back by 7 bases and J by 1 base. The CDR3 is 15 residues long.

In this sample, this clonotype turned up a few times. V gene TRBV6-1 combines with J gene TRBJ2-2; the D is unclear. V dropped 7 bases and J dropped 6 bases, with 12 bases sitting between them. Germline CDR1 is MNHNS and CDR2 is SASEGT. This CDR3 has 13 residues. Here the CDR3 reads CASTPYEAGELFF. For the CDR3, the DNA is TGTGCCAGCACCCCCTACGAGGCCGGGGAGCTGTTTTTT.

This clonotype was detected many times. The V call is TRBV20-1, the J call TRBJ2-3; D is uncertain. From germline, CDR1 is DFQATT and CDR2 SNEGSKA (reference sequence). Trimming removed 0 bases from V and 2 bases from J, with 9 bases in between. This CDR3 contains 14 residues. CDR3 residues: CSARDEAFTDTQYF. The CDR3 nucleotides are TGCAGTGCTAGAGATGAGGCTTTCACAGATACGCAGTATTTT.

CDR3 nucleotides: TGCAGTGCTAGAGATCTCATGAGGGGGGCACGACGAGGCTACACCTTC. This encodes CSARDLMRGARRGYTF. J is TRBJ1-2 and V is TRBV20-1; TRBD1 might be the D (6 bases). The germline V and J ends were trimmed by 0 bases and 8 bases, with 22 bases remaining between them. This CDR3 comprises 16 residues. Per the germline V gene, CDR1 is DFQATT and CDR2 is SNEGSKA (reference sequence).

The gene calls are TRBV6-2 or TRBV6-3 and TRBJ2-5; tentative D call: TRBD2 (5 bases). With 10 bases removed from V and 2 bases from J, the gap between germline ends came to 11 bases. CDR3 length: 12 residues. Germline V lookup: CDR1 MNHEY, CDR2 SVGEGT. The CDR3 region has the DNA TGTGCCATAGCCCCGGGACAAGAGACCCAGTACTTC. It is translated as CAIAPGQETQYF.

The chain is built from TRBV7-2 and TRBJ2-3, with unresolved D. V was shortened by 1 base and J by 0 bases, with 8 bases between the two germline ends. Germline V CDR1 and CDR2: SGHTA, FQGNSA. CDR3 length equals 15 residues. CDR3 in amino acids: CASSLGLVSTDTQYF. CDR3 sequence (DNA): TGTGCCAGCAGCTTAGGCCTAGTCAGCACAGATACGCAGTATTTT.